These 31 T cell receptor beta chains were all obtained from the same sample, sequenced in a study of blood T cell repertoires in COVID-19. Sequencing was performed with immunoSEQ multiplex PCR; in TCRdb, only in-frame clones are kept and a portion is missing. The repertoire includes more than 95,000 clones, around 81% of them detected once, and about a sixth sits in the top ten. The sample consisted of peripheral blood. These receptors all stem from a man aged 25-45 years with COVID-19, enrolled during active disease.

Details on this clone: One end of the junction is discordant with germline, which a read error may explain. The genes are TRBV4-1 and TRBJ2-3; D unclear. The CDR3 loop spans 13 amino acids. Germline V lookup: CDR1 MGHRA, CDR2 YSYEKL. CDR3 sequence reads: CASSQVGTNTQYF. CDR3 nucleotide sequence: TGCGCCAGCAGCCAAGTGGGCACAAATACGCAGTATTTT.

The chain links TRBV30 to TRBJ1-2, with 9 bases fitting TRBD1. CDR1 and CDR2 from the germline V gene are GTSNPN and SVGIG (reference sequence). This CDR3 spans 13 amino acids. Trimming at V came to 7 bases and at J to 4 bases, leaving 7 bases not matched to a gene. CDR3 bases: TGTGCCTCTACAGGGGGCAGGGGCTATGGCTACACCTTC. Its protein product is CASTGGRGYGYTF.

The gene calls are TRBV19 and TRBJ2-7; tentative D call: TRBD1 (6 bases). Germline V lookup: CDR1 LNHDA, CDR2 SQIVND (reference sequence). There are 15 residues in the CDR3. The germline V and J ends were trimmed by 5 bases and 2 bases, with 16 bases remaining between them. The CDR3 sequence: CASSGKTGPTYEQYF. CDR3 nucleotide sequence: TGTGCCAGTAGTGGTAAGACAGGTCCAACCTACGAGCAGTACTTC.

The J gene is TRBJ2-7, the V gene TRBV5-4; a possible D gene is TRBD2 (5 bases). The CDR3 has 14 residues. Per germline, CDR1 SGHNT and CDR2 YYREEE (reference sequence). V was cut by 4 bases and J by 0 bases, with 11 bases left in between. The CDR3 DNA follows: TGTGCCAGCAGCCGGACTGCGAGCTCCTACGAGCAGTACTTC. This translates into CASSRTASSYEQYF.

The J gene is TRBJ2-7, the V gene TRBV27; TRBD1 might be the D (6 bases). This CDR3 contains 16 residues. The germline V gene encodes CDR1 MNHEY and CDR2 SMNVEV (reference sequence). Trimming stripped 6 bases from V and 6 bases from J, with 24 bases between. CDR3 sequence reads: CASSRLPRGGRSEQYF. The CDR3 DNA sequence: TGTGCCAGCAGCCGCCTACCCAGGGGTGGAAGGTCCGAGCAGTACTTC.

Notes on this clone: One end of the junction is discordant with germline, which a read error may explain. The rearrangement links TRBV23-1 to TRBJ2-7, with D maybe TRBD1 (5 bases). TRBV23-1 is labeled an ORF, and its function is uncertain. CDR3 length equals 20 residues. Written as DNA, the CDR3 is TGCGCCAGCAGTCCCCAGGATACATTACAGGACGTAATAACCTCCTACAAGCAGTACTTC. Amino acids: CASSPQDTLQDVITSYKQYF.

This chain joins TRBV28 and TRBJ2-1; D is uncertain. The CDR3 contains 13 residues. The germline CDR1 and CDR2 sequences are MDHEN and SYDVKM. V lost 4 bases and J lost 8, with 12 bases in between. CDR3 sequence reads: CASSSNSWDEQFF. The CDR3 coding sequence is TGTGCCAGCAGTTCCAACAGCTGGGATGAGCAGTTCTTC.

The chain recombines TRBV5-4 with TRBJ1-2; possibly TRBD1 for D (6 bases). The germline V and J ends were trimmed by 0 bases and 8 bases, with 8 bases remaining between them. Germline V CDR1 and CDR2: SGHNT, YYREEE (reference sequence). The CDR3 has 12 amino acids. Here the CDR3 reads CASSLDRVGYTF. The CDR3 DNA is TGTGCCAGCAGCTTGGACAGGGTCGGCTACACCTTC.

The chain is built from TRBV27 and TRBJ1-2; possibly TRBD1 for D (6 bases). The CDR3 contains 15 residues. Germline V CDR1 and CDR2: MNHEY, SMNVEV (reference sequence). V was shortened by 3 bases and J by 8 bases, with 19 bases between the two germline ends. This CDR3 reads CASSLGLGGAGGYTF. The DNA of the CDR3 is TGTGCCAGCAGTTTGGGCTTGGGGGGGGCAGGGGGCTACACCTTC.

The V gene is TRBV7-9, the J gene TRBJ2-7; D is unresolved. The V end lost 4 bases, the J end lost 1 base, and 8 bases lay between the germline ends. Germline V gene data show CDR1 as SEHNR and CDR2 as FQNEAQ (reference sequence). The CDR3 is 13 amino acids. CDR3 amino acids: CASSSKESYEQYF. DNA of the CDR3: TGTGCCAGCAGCTCTAAGGAGTCCTACGAGCAGTACTTC.

The J gene is TRBJ2-2, the V gene TRBV9; TRBD2 matches at 10 bases. The CDR3 is 18 amino acids. The V gene's germline CDR1 is SGDLS and CDR2 YYNGEE. J lost 5 bases, V lost 0 bases, and 10 bases had no gene match. CDR3 sequence reads: CASSVEGSGRPGTGELFF. The CDR3 coding sequence is TGTGCCAGCAGCGTAGAAGGTAGCGGGAGGCCCGGGACCGGGGAGCTGTTTTTT. Full variable domain (outside the CDR3, taken from reference TRBV9 and TRBJ2-2): DSGVTQTPKHLITATGQRVTLRCSPRSGDLSVYWYQQSLDQGLQFLIQYYNGEERAKGNILERFSAQQFPDLHSELNLSSLELGDSALYFCASSVEGSGRPGTGELFFGEGSRLTVL.

This clone was detected once. V is TRBV5-1 and J is TRBJ1-2; 7 nucleotides align to TRBD1. The germline V gene encodes CDR1 SGHRS and CDR2 YFSETQ. Losses at the gene ends were 1 base for V and 4 bases for J; bases not matched to a gene: 1. This CDR3 comprises 13 residues. The chain's CDR3 is CASSLTGVYGYTF. CDR3 coding DNA: TGCGCCAGCAGCTTGACAGGGGTCTATGGCTACACCTTC.

This clone was seen repeatedly, ten times or more. This chain uses TRBV19 with TRBJ1-2; D is ambiguous. Between the trimmed V and J ends, which lost 7 bases and 3 bases, there was a span of 12 bases. CDR1 and CDR2 from the germline V gene are LNHDA and SQIVND (reference sequence). The CDR3 consists of 13 residues. As DNA, the CDR3 is TGTGCCAGTACTCACAGACTATACTATGGCTACACCTTC. Its translation is CASTHRLYYGYTF.

The V call is TRBV27, the J call TRBJ1-5; D is possibly TRBD1 (6 bases). Germline assignment: CDR1 MNHEY and CDR2 SMNVEV (reference sequence). CDR3 length: 15 residues. Trimming removed 5 bases from V and 5 bases from J, with 16 bases in between. CDR3 in amino acids: CASSPLYRDYQPQHF. The CDR3 region has the DNA TGTGCCAGCAGTCCCCTTTACAGGGATTATCAGCCCCAGCATTTT.

This clone appeared a few times. The chain has TRBV13 and TRBJ1-1; TRBD1 aligns across 8 bases. CDR1 PRHDT and CDR2 FYEKMQ come from the germline V gene (reference sequence). This CDR3 has 16 residues. The ends lost 5 bases at V and 1 base at J; junction bases unmatched: 9. In DNA form, the CDR3 reads TGTGCCAGCAGCCCTCGGACAGGGAGGAGGAACACTGAAGCTTTCTTT. Translated: CASSPRTGRRNTEAFF.

CDR3 sequence (DNA): TGTGCCAGCTCACAGACAGGGGGTAATTCACCCCTCCACTTT. Translating it yields CASSQTGGNSPLHF. This chain connects TRBV18 to TRBJ1-6; 9 bases map to TRBD1. CDR1 and CDR2 from the germline V gene are KGHSH and LQKENI. The CDR3 is 14 amino acids. V lost 4 bases and J lost 6; bases outside the gene matches: 1. The variable domain in full, completed from reference TRBV18 and TRBJ1-6, reads NAGVMQNPRHLVRRRGQEARLRCSPMKGHSHVYWYRQLPEEGLKFMVYLQKENIIDESGMPKERFSAEFPKEGPSILRIQQVVRGDSAAYFCASSQTGGNSPLHFGNGTRLTVT.

This chain joins TRBV11-2 and TRBJ1-2; 7 bases line up with TRBD1. The V gene's germline CDR1 is SGHAT and CDR2 FQNNGV. V shed 5 bases, J shed 6 bases, and the junction held 9 bases outside the gene matches. The CDR3 spans 14 residues. The CDR3 DNA sequence: TGTGCCAGCAGCCCCCGCGGACAGGTGGATGGCTACACCTTC. The encoded protein is CASSPRGQVDGYTF. The full variable domain, its missing parts supplied by reference TRBV11-2 and TRBJ1-2, is EAGVAQSPRYKIIEKRQSVAFWCNPISGHATLYWYQQILGQGPKLLIQFQNNGVVDDSQLPKDRFSAERLKGVDSTLKIQPAKLEDSAVYLCASSPRGQVDGYTFGSGTRLTVV.

The CDR3 DNA reads TGTGCCAGCAGGGCCCGGAGGGAGGAACAGCCCCAGCATTTT. Encoded protein: CASRARREEQPQHF. The chain has TRBV2 and TRBJ1-5; D is ambiguous. Trimming took off 6 bases at V and 7 bases at J, with 16 bases between the two ends. Germline V lookup: CDR1 SNHLY, CDR2 FYNNEI. The CDR3 has 14 amino acids.

The chain has TRBV19 and TRBJ2-1; TRBD2 might be the D (5 bases). The ends were cut back, 0 bases at V and 7 bases at J, with 19 bases in the middle. Per germline, CDR1 LNHDA and CDR2 SQIVND (reference sequence). CDR3 length equals 17 residues. In DNA form, the CDR3 reads TGTGCCAGTAGTATAGAAAGGAGCGGTCCGGAGGAGAATGAGCAGTTCTTC. The encoded protein is CASSIERSGPEENEQFF. Full variable domain (missing parts from reference TRBV19 and TRBJ2-1): DGGITQSPKYLFRKEGQNVTLSCEQNLNHDAMYWYRQDPGQGLRLIYYSQIVNDFQKGDIAEGYSVSREKKESFPLTVTSAQKNPTAFYLCASSIERSGPEENEQFFGPGTRLTVL.

The V call is TRBV4-1, the J call TRBJ2-1; 8 bases are a match to TRBD2. Germline V CDR1 and CDR2: MGHRA, YSYEKL. The ends lost 7 bases at V and 5 bases at J; junction bases unmatched: 7. CDR3 length: 14 residues. The CDR3: CASMGLGHNNEQFF. The CDR3, as DNA: TGCGCCAGCATGGGACTAGGCCACAACAATGAGCAGTTCTTC.

The chain uses TRBV7-9 and TRBJ2-3, with 9 positions matching TRBD2. V lost 4 bases and J lost 4; bases outside the gene matches: 12. This CDR3 comprises 17 residues. CDR1 and CDR2 from the germline V gene are SEHNR and FQNEAQ (reference sequence). The CDR3: CASSSSLAGVFSDTQYF. The CDR3, as DNA: TGTGCCAGCAGCTCATCGTTAGCGGGAGTTTTTTCAGATACGCAGTATTTT.

This chain uses TRBV5-1 with TRBJ2-7, with 9 nucleotides matching TRBD2. J gave up 3 bases and V 0 bases, and 1 base lay outside the gene matches. This CDR3 contains 14 residues. The germline CDR1 and CDR2 sequences are SGHRS and YFSETQ. CDR3 nucleotides: TGCGCCAGCAGCTTGGTAGCGGGAGACTACGAGCAGTACTTC. Amino acid sequence: CASSLVAGDYEQYF.

The V and J genes are TRBV5-6 and TRBJ1-3, with no clear D. Trimming removed 1 base at V and 9 bases at J, with 17 bases between. Germline CDR1 SGHDT, CDR2 YYEEEE. The CDR3 spans 15 residues. CDR3: CASSLTSAGRGTIYF. The CDR3 DNA is TGTGCCAGCAGCTTGACTTCGGCAGGTCGTGGCACCATATATTTT. Together with reference TRBV5-6 and TRBJ1-3, the CDR3 gives the full variable domain: DAGVTQSPTHLIKTRGQQVTLRCSPKSGHDTVSWYQQALGQGPQFIFQYYEEEERQRGNFPDRFSGHQFPNYSSELNVNALLLGDSALYLCASSLTSAGRGTIYFGEGSWLTVV.

This chain connects TRBV15 to TRBJ1-2; D is unresolved. The CDR3 runs 15 residues. The V and J ends lost 1 base and 4 bases respectively, with 13 bases between them. Germline V gene data show CDR1 as LNHNV and CDR2 as YYDKDF (reference sequence). In DNA, the CDR3 is TGTGCCACCAGCAGAGTTCACCGAACGGGCTATGGCTACACCTTC. Translated, it gives CATSRVHRTGYGYTF. Looking up the rest from reference TRBV15 and TRBJ1-2 gives the full variable domain: DAMVIQNPRYQVTQFGKPVTLSCSQTLNHNVMYWYQQKSSQAPKLLFHYYDKDFNNEADTPDNFQSRRPNTSFCFLDIRSPGLGDTAMYLCATSRVHRTGYGYTFGSGTRLTVV.

The sample holds a few counts of this clone. In nucleotides, the CDR3 is TGTGCCAGCAGCTTAGGACTAAGCACAGATACGCAGTATTTT. It encodes CASSLGLSTDTQYF. This chain connects TRBV7-9 to TRBJ2-3, with D possibly matching TRBD2 (5 bases). Germline CDR1 and CDR2: SEHNR and FQNEAQ (reference sequence). Trimming removed 1 base at V and 0 bases at J, with 5 bases between. The CDR3 length is 14 residues.

V and J are TRBV28 and TRBJ1-5; D call uncertain. CDR1 and CDR2 from the germline V gene are MDHEN and SYDVKM. The CDR3 extends over 12 amino acids. Trimming cost V 5 bases and J 6 bases, with 8 bases left between them. The CDR3 nucleotides read TGTGCCAGCAGTCTAGAGGGTCAGCCCCAGCATTTT. It is translated as CASSLEGQPQHF.

This clone was seen just once. The chain carries TRBV11-3 and TRBJ2-7, with a tentative D call TRBD1 (5 bases). The CDR3 has 16 residues. Trimming took 5 bases from V and 4 from J, leaving 21 bases between them. In germline, CDR1 is SGHNT, CDR2 YENEEA. The CDR3 DNA reads as TGTGCCAGCAGCGGACAAGACAGCGCCGGCAGGTACGAGCAGTACTTC. As protein: CASSGQDSAGRYEQYF.

The chain is built from TRBV28 and TRBJ2-7, with 7 positions matching TRBD2. Germline values: CDR1 MDHEN, CDR2 SYDVKM. The V and J ends lost 4 bases and 0 bases, in that order; junction bases with no gene match: 6. The CDR3 loop spans 15 amino acids. CDR3 DNA: TGTGCCAGCAGTTCACCCGGGGGGTTCTCCTACGAGCAGTACTTC. As protein: CASSSPGGFSYEQYF.

V usage is TRBV6-1 and J usage is TRBJ1-2; D is ambiguous. The CDR3 is made up of 16 amino acids. Trimming took off 2 bases at V and 0 bases at J, with 13 bases between the two ends. Germline CDR1 is MNHNS and CDR2 is SASEGT. This chain's CDR3 is CASSELGGSPNYGYTF. In nucleotides, the CDR3 is TGTGCCAGCAGTGAACTGGGTGGGAGCCCTAACTATGGCTACACCTTC.

The CDR3 spells CASSFPTSGQETQYF. The CDR3 DNA sequence: TGCGCCAGCAGCTTTCCTACTAGCGGGCAAGAGACCCAGTACTTC. The chain employs TRBV5-1 and TRBJ2-5, with 9 positions matching TRBD2. Germline-derived CDR1 and CDR2 are SGHRS and YFSETQ. This CDR3 has 15 amino acids. Losses at the gene ends were 2 bases for V and 2 bases for J; bases not matched to a gene: 4.

The chain employs TRBV6-2 or TRBV6-3 and TRBJ2-1; the match to TRBD2 covers 9 bases. CDR3 length equals 16 residues. Trimming at V came to 5 bases and at J to 2 bases, leaving 7 bases not matched to a gene. The germline gives CDR1 MNHEY, CDR2 SVGEGT. The CDR3 region has the DNA TGTGCCAGCAGTATACTAGCGGGCCTTACCTACAATGAGCAGTTCTTC. This translates into CASSILAGLTYNEQFF.